The T cell receptor (beta chain) under discussion was sequenced for a study of T cells in localized non-small cell lung cancer. Measured with immunoSEQ multiplex PCR; TCRdb has only the in-frame clones, and not every one. Here the sample spans approximately 30,000 clones, 88% being singletons. Trimming removed 4 bases at V and 3 bases at J, with 9 bases between. CDR1 and CDR2 from the germline V gene are SGHVS and FNYEAQ. This CDR3 contains 13 residues. Study conclusions and caveats: Clonality of T cells reached its maximum in uninvolved adjacent lung, surpassing tumor.

Remarks on this clone: Its matching antigen is unknown.

The V and J genes are TRBV7-6 and TRBJ1-1, with D perhaps matching TRBD1 (6 bases). Sequences were derived from peripheral blood, sampled before any cancer treatment. The clonotype originates from a woman aged 35 to 69 with stage I lung adenocarcinoma. CDR3 sequence: CASSSRTDTEAFF. The CDR3, as DNA: TGTGCCAGCAGCTCCCGGACAGACACTGAAGCTTTCTTT.